Detailed here is one T cell receptor (beta chain). The data were obtained in a study of blood T cell repertoires in COVID-19. CDR1 and CDR2 (germline): ENHRY, SYGVKD. The V segment lost 11 bases and the J segment 8 bases; nucleotides outside the gene matches: 14. The CDR3 runs 15 residues. Under the authors' procedure: From reference gene primer amplification, estimates of nucleated cell counts were derived. Sequenced by immunoSEQ multiplex PCR; TCRdb stores in-frame clones only, minus some. The V and J calls and clone size are taken from that table; D and trimming were inferred from the DNA. Of approximately 170,000 clones in the sample, 88% are singletons; the top ten hold roughly 24%.

The receptor's source is a man aged 55 to 70 with acute or convalescent COVID-19. The genes are TRBV10-3 and TRBJ1-3; TRBD1 matches at 11 bases. The sequencing input was peripheral blood. The CDR3 DNA reads TGTGCCGTCCCCGGGACAGGGGGTTCAGTGGACACCATATATTTT. It encodes CAVPGTGGSVDTIYF.